The source of this TCR beta chain is a study of blood T cell repertoires in COVID-19. CDR3 length equals 14 residues. Trimming removed 3 bases from V and 0 bases from J, with 6 bases in between. From germline, CDR1 is SNHLY and CDR2 FYNNEI. The protocol was immunoSEQ multiplex PCR, while the TCRdb copy is restricted to in-frame clones and leaves out a portion. The sample contains tens of thousands of clones, roughly 89% of which appear only once. This receptor was obtained from a woman in her 70s with acute or convalescent COVID-19. V and J are TRBV2 and TRBJ1-3; D is ambiguous. Source material: peripheral blood. This CDR3 is CASSDRISGNTIYF. DNA of the CDR3: TGTGCCAGCAGTGACAGAATCTCTGGAAACACCATATATTTT.